This TCR beta chain was identified during a study of blood T cell repertoires in COVID-19. Participant reports of clinical history set cohort assignment. Original processing notes: Researchers report that nucleated cell counts were estimated from reference gene primer amplification. The assay was immunoSEQ multiplex PCR, and TCRdb's table has in-frame clones only and misses some. For V, J and clone size, that table is used; D and trimming come from the DNA. The sample consists of some 420,000 clones, 80% to 90% of them appearing once. Germline CDR1 SNHLY, CDR2 FYNNEI. The CDR3 loop spans 14 amino acids. The V segment lost 8 bases and the J segment 2 bases; nucleotides outside the gene matches: 3.

The sequence came from a man younger than 45 who had recovered from COVID-19. Sequences were obtained from PBMCs or T cells enriched from blood (not recorded which). V and J are TRBV2 and TRBJ2-7; 13 bases are a match to TRBD2. The CDR3 DNA reads as TGTGCCAGCGGGACTAGCGGGATTACCTACGAGCAGTACTTC. It yields the protein CASGTSGITYEQYF.